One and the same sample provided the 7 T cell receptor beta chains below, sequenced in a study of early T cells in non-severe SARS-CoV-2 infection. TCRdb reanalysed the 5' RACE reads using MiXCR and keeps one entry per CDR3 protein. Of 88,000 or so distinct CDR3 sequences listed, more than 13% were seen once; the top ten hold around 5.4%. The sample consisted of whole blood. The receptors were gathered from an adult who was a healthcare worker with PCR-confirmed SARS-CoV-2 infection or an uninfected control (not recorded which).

CDR3 residues: CASSSNRANYGYTF. CDR3 in DNA: TGTGCCAGCAGCTCTAACAGGGCTAACTATGGCTACACCTTC. The V and J genes are TRBV12-3 or TRBV12-4 and TRBJ1-2, with D maybe TRBD1 (6 bases). The V gene lost 6 bases and the J gene lost 0 bases, with 11 bases spanning the gap. This CDR3 has 14 amino acids.

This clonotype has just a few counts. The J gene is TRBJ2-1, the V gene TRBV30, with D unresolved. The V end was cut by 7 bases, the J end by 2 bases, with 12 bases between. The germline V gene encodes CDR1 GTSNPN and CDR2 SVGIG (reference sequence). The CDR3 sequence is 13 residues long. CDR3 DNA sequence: TGTGCCTTATCGATAGGGCCCTACAATGAGCAGTTCTTC. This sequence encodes CALSIGPYNEQFF.

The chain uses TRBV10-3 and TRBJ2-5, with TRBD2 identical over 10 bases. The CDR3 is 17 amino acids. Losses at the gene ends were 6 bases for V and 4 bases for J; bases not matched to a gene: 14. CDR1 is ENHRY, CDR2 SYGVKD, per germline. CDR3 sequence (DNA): TGTGCCATCAGCCTCGGACTAGCGGCTGGGTCGGGAGAGACCCAGTACTTC. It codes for CAISLGLAAGSGETQYF.

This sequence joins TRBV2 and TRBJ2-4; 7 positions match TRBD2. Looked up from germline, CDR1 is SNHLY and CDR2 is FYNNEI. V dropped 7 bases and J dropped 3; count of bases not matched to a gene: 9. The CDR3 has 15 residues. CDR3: CASKTGGGSKNIQYF. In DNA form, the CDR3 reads TGTGCCAGCAAGACGGGAGGAGGGAGCAAAAACATTCAGTACTTC.

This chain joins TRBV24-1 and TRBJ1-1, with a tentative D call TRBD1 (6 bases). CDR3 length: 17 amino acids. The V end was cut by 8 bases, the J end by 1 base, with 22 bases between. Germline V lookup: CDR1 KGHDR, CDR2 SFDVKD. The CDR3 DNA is TGTGCCACCAAATTAGGAACAGGGAAGAAAAGGAACACTGAAGCTTTCTTT. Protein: CATKLGTGKKRNTEAFF.

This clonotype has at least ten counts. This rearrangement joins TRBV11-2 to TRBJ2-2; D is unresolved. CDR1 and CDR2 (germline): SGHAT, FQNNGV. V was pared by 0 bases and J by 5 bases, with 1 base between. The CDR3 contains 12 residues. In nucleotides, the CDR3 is TGTGCCAGCAGCTTAGAGACCGGGGAGCTGTTTTTT. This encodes CASSLETGELFF.

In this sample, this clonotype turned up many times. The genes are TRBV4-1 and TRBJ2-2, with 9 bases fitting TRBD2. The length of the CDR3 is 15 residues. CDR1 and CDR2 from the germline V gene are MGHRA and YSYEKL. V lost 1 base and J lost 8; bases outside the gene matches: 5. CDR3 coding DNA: TGCGCCAGCAGCCAAGTAGCGGGAGAGTCAGGGGAGCTGTTTTTT. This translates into CASSQVAGESGELFF.